The rows below give T cell receptor beta chains drawn from one sample of a study of shared clonotypes between healthy human individuals. TCRdb keeps only in-frame clones here, not all; method: immunoSEQ multiplex PCR. This table holds about 510,000 clones, roughly 85% found once. Sequenced input: PBMCs. All receptors derive from a woman aged 35 to 49 in good health. Some clones in this sample may be carry-over from other donors' samples. Each CDR3 is given with its conserved first and last residue. The D gene is left open where the match is weak. Rows may omit the clone size; those that give it use once, few, many or a size class.

V	D	size	J	DNA	CDR3
TRBV5-1	TRBD2	.	TRBJ2-5	TGCGCCAGCAGGTCCCCGGGACTAGCGAGAGAGACCCAGTACTTC	CASRSPGLARETQYF
TRBV7-2	TRBD1	.	TRBJ1-1	TGTGCCAGCAGACAACAGACAGGGCTGAACACTGAAGCTTTCTTT	CASRQQTGLNTEAFF
TRBV6-5	TRBD2	.	TRBJ2-7	TGTGCCAGCAGCCCCGGGGTAGCGGGATCCTACGAGCAGTACTTC	CASSPGVAGSYEQYF
TRBV7-3	.	.	TRBJ2-6	TGTGCCAGCAGCTTAAATACCGCGAACTCTGGGGCCAACGTCCTGACTTTC	CASSLNTANSGANVLTF
TRBV6-1	TRBD2	.	TRBJ2-1	TGTGCCAGCAGTGAGCTAGCGGGAGGGCTTGAGCAGTTCTTC	CASSELAGGLEQFF
TRBV18	.	.	TRBJ2-5	TGTGCCAGCTCACCGGGGGAAGAGACCCAGTACTTC	CASSPGEETQYF
TRBV27	.	.	TRBJ1-1	TGTGCCAGCAGTCCCTCCGGGGGATACCTCACTGAAGCTTTCTTT	CASSPSGGYLTEAFF
TRBV28	TRBD1	.	TRBJ2-7	TGTGCCAGCAGTGCACTCGGACAGGGGGCCTACGAGCAGTACTTC	CASSALGQGAYEQYF
TRBV9	.	.	TRBJ2-2	TGTGCCAGCAGCGTAGTTGAGGCCGGGGAGCTGTTTTTT	CASSVVEAGELFF
TRBV5-1	TRBD1	.	TRBJ2-6	TGCGCCAGCAGCTGGACAGGCTTCGGGGCCAACGTCCTGACTTTC	CASSWTGFGANVLTF
TRBV5-4	.	few	TRBJ2-7	TGTGCCAGCAGCTTGGCCGGGACCAACCTTTGGGAGCAGTACTTC	CASSLAGTNLWEQYF
TRBV27	.	.	TRBJ1-1	TGTGCCGCAGCCGGTGGACCTGGGGGAACTGAAGCTTTCTTT	CAAAGGPGGTEAFF
TRBV5-1	TRBD1	.	TRBJ2-3	TGCGCCAGCGCTGTGGGACAGGGACGCACAGATACGCAGTATTTT	CASAVGQGRTDTQYF
TRBV7-3	TRBD2	.	TRBJ2-2	TGTGCCAGCAGCCTAGGACTAGCGGGAGGAACCGGGGAGCTGTTTTTT	CASSLGLAGGTGELFF
TRBV2	.	.	TRBJ2-4	TGTGCCAGCACCGGTGGTCTAGGACAGCTAGCCAAAAACATTCAGTACTTC	CASTGGLGQLAKNIQYF
TRBV19	TRBD1	.	TRBJ1-5	TGTGCCAGTAGTATAAGGGGACAGGGACTTAGCAATCAGCCCCAGCATTTT	CASSIRGQGLSNQPQHF
TRBV5-1	.	.	TRBJ1-3	TGCGCCAGCAGCTTGTTGGGACGGACCTCTGGAAACACCATATATTTT	CASSLLGRTSGNTIYF
TRBV5-4	TRBD2	.	TRBJ2-5	TGTGCCAGCAGCTTGGCCAGCGGGAGTTCAGAGACCCAGTACTTC	CASSLASGSSETQYF
TRBV28	TRBD1	.	TRBJ1-4	TGTGCCAGCAGTTCCCAAGGGACAGGGGGGGACGAAAAACTGTTTTTT	CASSSQGTGGDEKLFF
TRBV9	.	.	TRBJ2-2	TGTGCCAGCAGCCCCCGACTGGGGGACGGGGAGCTGTTTTTT	CASSPRLGDGELFF
TRBV9	.	.	TRBJ2-2	TGTGCCAGCAGCCCCTGGCCCGGCGGTTCCGGGGAGCTGTTTTTT	CASSPWPGGSGELFF
TRBV19	.	.	TRBJ1-1	TGTGCCAGTAGTATAGGGGGAGGCCTGGGGACTGAAGCTTTCTTT	CASSIGGGLGTEAFF
TRBV29-1	.	.	TRBJ1-1	TGCAGCGTGGACAGAAGGGATACTGAAGCTTTCTTT	CSVDRRDTEAFF
TRBV4-3	TRBD1	.	TRBJ1-3	TGCGCCAGCAGCCAAACAGGGGCAGTTGGCTCTGGAAACACCATATATTTT	CASSQTGAVGSGNTIYF
TRBV5-4	.	.	TRBJ2-7	TGTGCCAGCAGCTTGCCCCCGACTTACGAGCAGTACTTC	CASSLPPTYEQYF
TRBV28	.	few	TRBJ1-1	TGTGCCAGCAGTTGGGGACAAGTTGAAGCTTTCTTT	CASSWGQVEAFF
TRBV5-4	.	.	TRBJ2-7	TGTGCCAGCAGCCCGAGGAGGGAGGCTTTCTCCTACGAGCAGTACTTC	CASSPRREAFSYEQYF
TRBV5-1	TRBD2	.	TRBJ2-1	TGCGCCAGCAGCCCCGGGACTAGCGGGCCGCTCTACAATGAGCAGTTCTTC	CASSPGTSGPLYNEQFF
TRBV7-2	.	few	TRBJ2-7	TGTGCCAGCAGCTTAGTTCACGAGCAGTACTTC	CASSLVHEQYF
TRBV6-6	.	.	TRBJ1-1	TGTGCCAGCAGTTACGGCAGGGAAGGGAACACTGAAGCTTTCTTT	CASSYGREGNTEAFF
TRBV2	.	.	TRBJ1-5	TGTGCCAGCAGTGTGGCGCGGGGTAGCAATCAGCCCCAGCATTTT	CASSVARGSNQPQHF
TRBV19	TRBD1	.	TRBJ1-5	TGTGCCAGCTACAGGGGAGGCAATCAGCCCCAGCATTTT	CASYRGGNQPQHF
TRBV4-1	.	once	TRBJ1-2	TGCGCCAGCAGCCAACAAGGGGACACCTCTAACTATGGCTACACCTTC	CASSQQGDTSNYGYTF